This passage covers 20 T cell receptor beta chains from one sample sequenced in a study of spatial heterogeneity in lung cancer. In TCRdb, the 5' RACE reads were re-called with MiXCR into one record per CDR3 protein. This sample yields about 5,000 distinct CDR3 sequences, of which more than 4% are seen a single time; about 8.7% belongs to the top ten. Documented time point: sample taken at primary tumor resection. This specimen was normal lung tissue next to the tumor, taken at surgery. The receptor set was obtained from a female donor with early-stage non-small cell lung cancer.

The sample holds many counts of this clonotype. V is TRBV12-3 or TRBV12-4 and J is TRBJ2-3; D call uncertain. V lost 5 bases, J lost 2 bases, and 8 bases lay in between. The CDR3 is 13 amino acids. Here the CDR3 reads CASSPRATDTQYF. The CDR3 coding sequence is TGTGCCAGCAGTCCCCGGGCCACAGATACGCAGTATTTT.

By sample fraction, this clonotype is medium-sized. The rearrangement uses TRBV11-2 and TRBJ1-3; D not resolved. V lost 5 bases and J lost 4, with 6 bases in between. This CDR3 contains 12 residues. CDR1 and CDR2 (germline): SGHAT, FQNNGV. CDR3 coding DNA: TGTGCCAGCAGCCCCTTCGGAAACACCATATATTTT. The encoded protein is CASSPFGNTIYF.

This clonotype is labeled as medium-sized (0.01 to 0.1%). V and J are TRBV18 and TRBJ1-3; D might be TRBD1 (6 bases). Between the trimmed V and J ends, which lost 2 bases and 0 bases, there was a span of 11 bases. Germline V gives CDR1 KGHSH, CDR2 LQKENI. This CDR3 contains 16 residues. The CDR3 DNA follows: TGTGCCAGCTCACCAATGGACAGCTACTCTGGAAACACCATATATTTT. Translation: CASSPMDSYSGNTIYF. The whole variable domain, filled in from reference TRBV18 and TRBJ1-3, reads NAGVMQNPRHLVRRRGQEARLRCSPMKGHSHVYWYRQLPEEGLKFMVYLQKENIIDESGMPKERFSAEFPKEGPSILRIQQVVRGDSAAYFCASSPMDSYSGNTIYFGEGSWLTVV.

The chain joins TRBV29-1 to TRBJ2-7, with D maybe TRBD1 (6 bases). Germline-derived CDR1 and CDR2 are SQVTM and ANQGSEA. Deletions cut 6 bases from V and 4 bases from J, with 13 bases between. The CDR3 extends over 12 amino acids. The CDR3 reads CSVRITGYEQYF. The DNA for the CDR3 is TGCAGCGTCAGAATAACAGGGTACGAGCAGTACTTC.

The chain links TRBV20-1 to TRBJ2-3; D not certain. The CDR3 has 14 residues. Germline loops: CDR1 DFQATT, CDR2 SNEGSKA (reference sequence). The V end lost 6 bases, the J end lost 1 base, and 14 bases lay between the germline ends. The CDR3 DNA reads TGCAGTGCGCAAGACTCTTCTGGCACAGATACGCAGTATTTT. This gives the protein CSAQDSSGTDTQYF.

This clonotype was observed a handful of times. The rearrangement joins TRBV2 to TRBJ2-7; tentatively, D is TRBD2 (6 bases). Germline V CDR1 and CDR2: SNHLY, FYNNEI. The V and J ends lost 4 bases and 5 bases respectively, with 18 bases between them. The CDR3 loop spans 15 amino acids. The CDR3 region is CASSGAGQGGDEQYF. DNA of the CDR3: TGTGCCAGCAGTGGGGCGGGGCAAGGCGGCGACGAGCAGTACTTC.

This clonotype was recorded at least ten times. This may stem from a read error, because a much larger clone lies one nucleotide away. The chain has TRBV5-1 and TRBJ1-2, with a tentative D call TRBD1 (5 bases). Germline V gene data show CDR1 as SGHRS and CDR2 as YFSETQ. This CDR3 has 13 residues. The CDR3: CASSFGQGDGYNF. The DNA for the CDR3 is TGCGCCAGCAGCTTCGGTCAGGGCGATGGCTACAACTTC.

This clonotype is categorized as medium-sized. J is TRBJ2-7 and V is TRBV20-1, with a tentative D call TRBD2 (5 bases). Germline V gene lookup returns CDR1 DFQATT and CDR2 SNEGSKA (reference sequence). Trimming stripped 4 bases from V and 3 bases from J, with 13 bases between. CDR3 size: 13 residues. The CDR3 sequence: CSAKSGNFYEQYF. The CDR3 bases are TGCAGTGCTAAAAGCGGAAACTTCTACGAGCAGTACTTC.

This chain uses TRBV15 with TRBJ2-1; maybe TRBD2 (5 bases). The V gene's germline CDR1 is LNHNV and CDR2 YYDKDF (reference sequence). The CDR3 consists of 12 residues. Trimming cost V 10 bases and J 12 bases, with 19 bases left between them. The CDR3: CAKRRDPSRQFF. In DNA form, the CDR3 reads TGTGCCAAAAGAAGAGACCCTAGCAGGCAGTTCTTC.

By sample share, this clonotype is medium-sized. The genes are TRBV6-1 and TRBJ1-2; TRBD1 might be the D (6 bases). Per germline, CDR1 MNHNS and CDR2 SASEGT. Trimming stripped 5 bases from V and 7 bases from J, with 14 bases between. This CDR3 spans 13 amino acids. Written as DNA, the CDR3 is TGTGCCAGCAGTTTCAACAGGGTTGGTGGCTACACCTTC. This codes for CASSFNRVGGYTF.

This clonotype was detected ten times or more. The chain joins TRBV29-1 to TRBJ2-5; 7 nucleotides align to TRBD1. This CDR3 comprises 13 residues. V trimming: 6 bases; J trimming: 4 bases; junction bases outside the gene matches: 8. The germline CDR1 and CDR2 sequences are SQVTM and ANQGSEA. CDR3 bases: TGCAGCGTCGCCATCTCAGGGGGAGAGACCCAGTACTTC. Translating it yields CSVAISGGETQYF.

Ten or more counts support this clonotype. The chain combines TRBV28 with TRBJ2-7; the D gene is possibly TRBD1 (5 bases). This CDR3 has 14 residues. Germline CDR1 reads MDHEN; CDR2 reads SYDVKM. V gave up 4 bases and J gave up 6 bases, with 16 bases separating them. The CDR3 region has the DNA TGTGCCAGCAGTTACCGGACACCTTCTGTCGAGCAGTACTTC. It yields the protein CASSYRTPSVEQYF.

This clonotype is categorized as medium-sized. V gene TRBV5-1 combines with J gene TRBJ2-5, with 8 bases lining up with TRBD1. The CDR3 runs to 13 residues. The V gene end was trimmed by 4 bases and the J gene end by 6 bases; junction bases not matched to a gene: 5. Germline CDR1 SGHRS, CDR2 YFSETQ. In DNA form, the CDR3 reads TGCGCCAGCAGCCCCGGACAGGGACAGACCCAGTACTTC. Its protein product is CASSPGQGQTQYF.

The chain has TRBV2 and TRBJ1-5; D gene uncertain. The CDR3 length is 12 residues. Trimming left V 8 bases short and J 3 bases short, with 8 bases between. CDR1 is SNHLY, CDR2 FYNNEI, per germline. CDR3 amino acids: CASQSANQPQHF. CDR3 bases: TGTGCCAGCCAGAGTGCCAATCAGCCCCAGCATTTT.

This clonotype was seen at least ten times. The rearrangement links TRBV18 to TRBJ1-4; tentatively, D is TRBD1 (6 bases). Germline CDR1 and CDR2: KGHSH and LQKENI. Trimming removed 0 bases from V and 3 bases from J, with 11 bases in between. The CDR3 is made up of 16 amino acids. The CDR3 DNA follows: TGTGCCAGCTCACCACCGGCGGCAGGGGCTAATGAAAAACTGTTTTTT. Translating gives CASSPPAAGANEKLFF.

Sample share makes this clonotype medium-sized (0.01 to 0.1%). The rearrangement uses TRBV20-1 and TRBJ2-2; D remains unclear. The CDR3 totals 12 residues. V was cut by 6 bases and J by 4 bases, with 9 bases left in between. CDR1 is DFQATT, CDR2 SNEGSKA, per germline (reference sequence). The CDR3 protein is CSALALTGELFF. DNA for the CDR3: TGCAGTGCGTTGGCCCTCACCGGGGAGCTGTTTTTT.

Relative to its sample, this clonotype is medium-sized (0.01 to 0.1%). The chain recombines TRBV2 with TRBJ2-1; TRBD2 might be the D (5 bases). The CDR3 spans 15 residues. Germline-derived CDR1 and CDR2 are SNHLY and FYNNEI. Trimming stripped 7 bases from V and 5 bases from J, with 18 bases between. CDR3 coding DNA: TGTGCCAGCACCCAGGCAATAGCGTTCAACAATGAGCAGTTCTTC. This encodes CASTQAIAFNNEQFF.

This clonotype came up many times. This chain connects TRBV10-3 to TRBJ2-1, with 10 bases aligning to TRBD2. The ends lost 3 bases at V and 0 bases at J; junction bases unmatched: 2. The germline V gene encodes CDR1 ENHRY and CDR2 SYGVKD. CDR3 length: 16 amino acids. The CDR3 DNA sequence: TGTGCCATCAGTGAAACTAGCGGGATCTCCTACAATGAGCAGTTCTTC. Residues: CAISETSGISYNEQFF.

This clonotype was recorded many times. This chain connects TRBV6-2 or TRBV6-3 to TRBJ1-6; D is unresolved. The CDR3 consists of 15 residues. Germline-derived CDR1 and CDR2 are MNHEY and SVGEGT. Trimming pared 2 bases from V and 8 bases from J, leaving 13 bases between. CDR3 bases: TGTGCCAGCAGTTACGGCAGGCAGAGCGATTCACCCCTCCACTTT. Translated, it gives CASSYGRQSDSPLHF.

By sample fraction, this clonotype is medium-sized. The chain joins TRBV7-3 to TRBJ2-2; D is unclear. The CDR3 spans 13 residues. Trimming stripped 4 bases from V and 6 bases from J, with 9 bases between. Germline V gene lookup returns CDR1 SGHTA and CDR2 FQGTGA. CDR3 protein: CASSSSQAGELFF. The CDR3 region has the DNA TGTGCCAGCAGCTCATCCCAGGCCGGGGAGCTGTTTTTT. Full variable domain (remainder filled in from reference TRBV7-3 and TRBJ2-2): GAGVSQTPSNKVTEKGKYVELRCDPISGHTALYWYRQSLGQGPEFLIYFQGTGAADDSGLPNDRFFAVRPEGSVSTLKIQRTERGDSAVYLCASSSSQAGELFFGEGSRLTVL.